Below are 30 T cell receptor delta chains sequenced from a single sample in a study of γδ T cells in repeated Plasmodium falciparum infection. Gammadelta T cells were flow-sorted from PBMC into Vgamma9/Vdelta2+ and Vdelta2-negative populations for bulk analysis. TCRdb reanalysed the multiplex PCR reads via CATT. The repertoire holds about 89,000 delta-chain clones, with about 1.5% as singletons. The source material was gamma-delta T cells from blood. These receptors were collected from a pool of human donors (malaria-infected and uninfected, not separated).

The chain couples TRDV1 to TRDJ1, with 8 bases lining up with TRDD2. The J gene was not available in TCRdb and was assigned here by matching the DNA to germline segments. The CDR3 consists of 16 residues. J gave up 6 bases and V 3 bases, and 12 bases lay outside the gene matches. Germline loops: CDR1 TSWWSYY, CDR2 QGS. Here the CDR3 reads CALGDHFLPRGNKLIF. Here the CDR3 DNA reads TGTGCTCTTGGGGATCACTTCCTACCGAGGGGGAATAAACTCATCTTT.

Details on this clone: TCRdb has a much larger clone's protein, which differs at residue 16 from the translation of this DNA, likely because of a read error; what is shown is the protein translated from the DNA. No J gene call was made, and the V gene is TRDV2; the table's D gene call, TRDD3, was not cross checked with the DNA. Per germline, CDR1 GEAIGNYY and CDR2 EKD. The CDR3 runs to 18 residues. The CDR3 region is CACDTWGISSWDTRQTFF. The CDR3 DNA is TGTGCCTGTGACACATGGGGGATTTCCTCCTGGGACACCCGACAGACGTTTTTC.

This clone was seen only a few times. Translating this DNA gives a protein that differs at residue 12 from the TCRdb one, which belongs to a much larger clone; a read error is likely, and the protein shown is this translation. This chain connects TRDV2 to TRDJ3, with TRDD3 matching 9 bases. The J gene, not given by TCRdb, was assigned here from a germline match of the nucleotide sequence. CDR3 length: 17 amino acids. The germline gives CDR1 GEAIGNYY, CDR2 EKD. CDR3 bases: TGTGCCTGTGACACGGTGGGGGATAGCCGGGACATCCGACAGATGTTTTTC. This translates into CACDTVGDSRDIRQMFF.

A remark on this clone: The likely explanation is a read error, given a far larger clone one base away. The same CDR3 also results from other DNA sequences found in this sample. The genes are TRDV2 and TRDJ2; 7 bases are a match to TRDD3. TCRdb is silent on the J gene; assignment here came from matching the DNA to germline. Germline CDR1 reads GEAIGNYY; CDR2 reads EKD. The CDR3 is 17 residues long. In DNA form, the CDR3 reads TGTGCCTGTGACACCGTAGGGGGATCTGCTTTGACAGCGCAACTCTTCTTT. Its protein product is CACDTVGGSALTAQLFF.

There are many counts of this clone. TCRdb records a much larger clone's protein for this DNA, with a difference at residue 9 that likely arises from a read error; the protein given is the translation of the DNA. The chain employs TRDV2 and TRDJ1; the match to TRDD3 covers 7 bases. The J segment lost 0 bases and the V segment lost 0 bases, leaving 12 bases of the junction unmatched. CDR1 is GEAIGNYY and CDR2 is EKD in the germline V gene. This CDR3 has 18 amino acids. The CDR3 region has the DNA TGTGCCTGTGACACCTCCACTGGGGAATCACTGTACACCGATAAACTCATCTTT. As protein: CACDTSTGESLYTDKLIF.

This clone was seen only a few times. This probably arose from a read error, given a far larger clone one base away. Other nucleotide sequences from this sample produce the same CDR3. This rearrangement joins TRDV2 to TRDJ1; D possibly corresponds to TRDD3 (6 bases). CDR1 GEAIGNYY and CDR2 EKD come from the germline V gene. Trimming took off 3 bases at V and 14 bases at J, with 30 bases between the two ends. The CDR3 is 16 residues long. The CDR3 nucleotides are TGTGCCTGTGACGACATGTCCCCGGGACGGGATAGGGGACTAATCTTT. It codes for CACDDMSPGRDRGLIF.

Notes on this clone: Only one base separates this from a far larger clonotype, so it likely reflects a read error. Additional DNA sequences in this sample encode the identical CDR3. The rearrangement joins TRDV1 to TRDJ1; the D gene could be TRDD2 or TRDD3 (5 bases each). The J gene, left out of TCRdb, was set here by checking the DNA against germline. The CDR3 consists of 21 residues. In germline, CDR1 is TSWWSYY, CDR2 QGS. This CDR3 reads CALGELEEVPMPYWYTDKLIF. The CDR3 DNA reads TGTGCTCTTGGGGAACTAGAGGAAGTGCCCATGCCCTACTGGTACACCGACAAACTCATCTTT.

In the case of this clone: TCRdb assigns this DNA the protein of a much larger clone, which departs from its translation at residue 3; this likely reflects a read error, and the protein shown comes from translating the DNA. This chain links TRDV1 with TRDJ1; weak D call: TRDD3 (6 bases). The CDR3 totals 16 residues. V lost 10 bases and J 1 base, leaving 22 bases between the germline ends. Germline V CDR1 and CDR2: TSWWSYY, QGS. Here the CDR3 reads CAPEEAGVGVTDKLIF. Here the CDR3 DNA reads TGTGCTCCGGAGGAAGCAGGGGTGGGGGTCACCGATAAACTCATCTTT.

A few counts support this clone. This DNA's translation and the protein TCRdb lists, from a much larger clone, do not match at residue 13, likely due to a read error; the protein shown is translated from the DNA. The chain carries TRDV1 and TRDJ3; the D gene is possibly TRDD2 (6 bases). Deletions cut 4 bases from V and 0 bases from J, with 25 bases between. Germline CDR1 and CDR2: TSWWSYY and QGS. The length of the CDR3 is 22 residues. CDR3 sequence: CALGGLPPGYLPGSWDTRQMFF. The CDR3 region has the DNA TGTGCTCTTGGGGGACTTCCTCCGGGGTACCTACCGGGCTCCTGGGACACCCGACAGATGTTTTTC.

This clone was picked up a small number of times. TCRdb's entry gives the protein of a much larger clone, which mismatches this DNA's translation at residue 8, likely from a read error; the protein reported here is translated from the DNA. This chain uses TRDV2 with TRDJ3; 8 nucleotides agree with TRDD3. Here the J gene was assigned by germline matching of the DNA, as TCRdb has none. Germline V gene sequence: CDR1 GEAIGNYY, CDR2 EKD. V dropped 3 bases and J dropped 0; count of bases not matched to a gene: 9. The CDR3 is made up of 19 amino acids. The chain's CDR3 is CACDSLGGTPSWDTRQMFF. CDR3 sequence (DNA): TGTGCCTGTGACTCACTGGGGGGTACACCCTCCTGGGACACCCGACAGATGTTTTTC.

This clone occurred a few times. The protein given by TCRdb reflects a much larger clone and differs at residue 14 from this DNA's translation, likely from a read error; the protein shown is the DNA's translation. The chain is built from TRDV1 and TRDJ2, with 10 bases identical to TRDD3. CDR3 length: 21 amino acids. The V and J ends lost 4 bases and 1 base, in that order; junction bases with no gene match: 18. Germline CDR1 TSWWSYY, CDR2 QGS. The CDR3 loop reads CALGVSSYWGIQTCLTAQLFF. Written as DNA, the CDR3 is TGTGCTCTTGGGGTTTCCTCGTACTGGGGGATCCAAACTTGTTTGACAGCACAACTCTTCTTT.

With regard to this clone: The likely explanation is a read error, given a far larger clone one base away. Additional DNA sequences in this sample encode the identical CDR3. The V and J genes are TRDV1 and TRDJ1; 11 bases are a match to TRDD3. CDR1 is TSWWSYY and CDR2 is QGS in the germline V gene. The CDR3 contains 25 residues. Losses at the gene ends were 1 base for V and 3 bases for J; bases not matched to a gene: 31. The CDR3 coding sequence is TGTGCTCTTGGGGAACCCTCTTGGCGAGCCCCTGCGGACAGAGTTCTGGGGGATACATCCGATAAACTCATCTTT. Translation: CALGEPSWRAPADRVLGDTSDKLIF.

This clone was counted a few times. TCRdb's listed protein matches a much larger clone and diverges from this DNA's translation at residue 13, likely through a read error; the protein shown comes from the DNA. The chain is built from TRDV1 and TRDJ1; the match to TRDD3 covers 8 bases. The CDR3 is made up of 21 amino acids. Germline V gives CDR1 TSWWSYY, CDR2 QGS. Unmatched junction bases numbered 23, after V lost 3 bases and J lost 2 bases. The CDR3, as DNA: TGTGCTCTTGGGGATGGTTATAGACAGGGATACGGTCTTTATTTGACCGATAAACTCATCTTT. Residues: CALGDGYRQGYGLYLTDKLIF.

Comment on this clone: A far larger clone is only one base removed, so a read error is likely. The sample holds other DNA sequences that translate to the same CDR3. The CDR3 DNA follows: TGTGCTCTTGGGGAAGGTCTCTACCGTACTGGGGGGCACCTCCCCTACACCGATAAACTCATCTTT. Translation: CALGEGLYRTGGHLPYTDKLIF. The genes are TRDV1 and TRDJ1; TRDD3 matches 8 bases. The CDR3 consists of 22 residues. Germline loops: CDR1 TSWWSYY, CDR2 QGS. Trimming removed 2 bases from V and 0 bases from J; junction bases left unmatched: 23.

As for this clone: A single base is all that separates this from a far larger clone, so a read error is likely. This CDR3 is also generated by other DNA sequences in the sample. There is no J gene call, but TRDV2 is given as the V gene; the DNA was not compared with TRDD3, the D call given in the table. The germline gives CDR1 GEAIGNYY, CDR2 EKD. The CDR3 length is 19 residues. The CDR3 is CACDTGGLTGGLNTDKLIF. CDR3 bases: TGTGCCTGTGACACCGGGGGGCTGACTGGGGGTCTAAACACCGATAAGCTCATCTTT.

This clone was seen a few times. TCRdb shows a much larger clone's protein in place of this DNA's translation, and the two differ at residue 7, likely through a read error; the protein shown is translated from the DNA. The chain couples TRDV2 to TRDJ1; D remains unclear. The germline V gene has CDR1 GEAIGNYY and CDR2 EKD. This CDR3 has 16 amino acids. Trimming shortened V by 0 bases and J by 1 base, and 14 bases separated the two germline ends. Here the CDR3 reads CACDTVWSRSTDKLIF. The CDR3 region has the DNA TGTGCCTGTGACACCGTGTGGTCTCGAAGCACCGATAAACTCATCTTT.

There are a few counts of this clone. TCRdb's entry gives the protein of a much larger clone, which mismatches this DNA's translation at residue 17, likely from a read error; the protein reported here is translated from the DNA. The CDR3 loop reads CALGECPLLFSRSTLLRDKYKLIF. CDR3 nucleotide sequence: TGTGCTCTTGGGGAATGCCCCCTACTTTTCTCTAGGTCCACGTTACTGAGGGATAAATATAAACTCATTTTT. This chain connects TRDV1 to TRDJ1, with a weak D call TRDD3 (6 bases). CDR1 is TSWWSYY, CDR2 QGS, per germline. The CDR3 extends over 24 amino acids.

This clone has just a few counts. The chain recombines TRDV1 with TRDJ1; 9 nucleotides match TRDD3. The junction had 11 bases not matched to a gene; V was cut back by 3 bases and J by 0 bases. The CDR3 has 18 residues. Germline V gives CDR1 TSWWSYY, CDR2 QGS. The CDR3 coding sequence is TGTGCTCTTGGGGACCAATCTTACTGGGGGAGTTACACCGATAAACTCATCTTT. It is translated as CALGDQSYWGSYTDKLIF.

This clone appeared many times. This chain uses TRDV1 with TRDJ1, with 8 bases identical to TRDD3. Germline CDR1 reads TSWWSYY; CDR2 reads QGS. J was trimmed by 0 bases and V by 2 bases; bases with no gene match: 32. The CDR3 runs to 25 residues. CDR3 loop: CALGEVVTNIPAWGYIWGYTDKLIF. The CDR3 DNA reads TGTGCTCTTGGGGAAGTTGTTACAAATATTCCCGCTTGGGGATACATTTGGGGGTACACCGATAAACTCATCTTT.

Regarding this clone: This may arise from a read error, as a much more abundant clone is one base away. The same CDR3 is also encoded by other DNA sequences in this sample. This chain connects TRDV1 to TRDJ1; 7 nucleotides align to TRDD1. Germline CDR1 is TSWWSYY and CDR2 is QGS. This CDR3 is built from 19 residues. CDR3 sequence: CALGEIGANPTGCTDKLIF. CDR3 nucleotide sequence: TGTGCTCTCGGGGAAATAGGGGCTAACCCGACTGGCTGCACCGATAAACTCATCTTT.

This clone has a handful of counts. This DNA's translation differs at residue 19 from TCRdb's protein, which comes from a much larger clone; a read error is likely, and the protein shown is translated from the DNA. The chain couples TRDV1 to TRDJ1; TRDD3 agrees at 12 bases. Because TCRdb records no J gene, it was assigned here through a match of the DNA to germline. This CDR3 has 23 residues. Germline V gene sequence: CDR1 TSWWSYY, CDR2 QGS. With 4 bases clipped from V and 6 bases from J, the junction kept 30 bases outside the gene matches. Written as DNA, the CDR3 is TGTGCTCTTGGGGCTCGGCCTCTTCCTAATAGTCTGGGGGATACGGGTTATACCAATAAACTCATCTTT. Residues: CALGARPLPNSLGDTGYTNKLIF.

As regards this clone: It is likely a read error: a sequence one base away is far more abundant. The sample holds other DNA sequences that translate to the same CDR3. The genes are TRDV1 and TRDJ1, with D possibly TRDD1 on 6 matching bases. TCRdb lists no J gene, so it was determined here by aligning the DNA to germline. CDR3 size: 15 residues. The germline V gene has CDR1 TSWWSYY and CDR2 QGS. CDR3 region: CALGEILNRGPKLIF. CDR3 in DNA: TGCGCTCTTGGGGAAATACTGAATCGGGGGCCTAAACTCATCTTT.

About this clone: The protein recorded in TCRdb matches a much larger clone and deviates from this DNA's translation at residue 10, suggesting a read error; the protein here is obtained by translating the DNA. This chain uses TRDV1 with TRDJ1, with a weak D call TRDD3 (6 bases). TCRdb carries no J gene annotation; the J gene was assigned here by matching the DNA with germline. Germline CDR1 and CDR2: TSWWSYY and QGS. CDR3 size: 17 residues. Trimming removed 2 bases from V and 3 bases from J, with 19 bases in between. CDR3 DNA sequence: TGTGCTCTTGGGGAATCAAACTCTGGGGTCCTTTCCGATAAACTCATCTTT. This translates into CALGESNSGVLSDKLIF.

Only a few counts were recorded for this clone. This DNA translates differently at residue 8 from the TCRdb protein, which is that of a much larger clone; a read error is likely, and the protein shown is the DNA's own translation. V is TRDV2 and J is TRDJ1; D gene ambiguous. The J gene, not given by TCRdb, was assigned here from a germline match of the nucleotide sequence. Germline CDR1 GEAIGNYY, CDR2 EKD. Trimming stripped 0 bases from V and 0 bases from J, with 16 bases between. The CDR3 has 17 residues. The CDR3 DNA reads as TGTGCCTGTGACACCGCCGGACACGGGACGTACACCGATAAACTCATCTTT. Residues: CACDTAGHGTYTDKLIF.

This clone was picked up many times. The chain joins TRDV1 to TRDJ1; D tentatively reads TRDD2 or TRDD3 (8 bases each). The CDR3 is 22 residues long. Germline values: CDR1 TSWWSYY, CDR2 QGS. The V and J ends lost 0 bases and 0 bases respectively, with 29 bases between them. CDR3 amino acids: CALGELELPTAGGPAYTDKLIF. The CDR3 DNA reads TGTGCTCTTGGGGAACTCGAACTTCCTACGGCTGGGGGACCCGCGTACACCGATAAACTCATCTTT.

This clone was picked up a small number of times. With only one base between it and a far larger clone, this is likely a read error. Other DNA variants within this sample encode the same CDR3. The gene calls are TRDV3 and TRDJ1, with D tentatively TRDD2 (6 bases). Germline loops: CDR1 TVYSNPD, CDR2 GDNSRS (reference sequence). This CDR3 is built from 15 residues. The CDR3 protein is CASYRNRGGTDKLIF. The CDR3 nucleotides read TGCGCCTCCTACCGGAACCGGGGAGGCACCGATAAACTCATCTTT.

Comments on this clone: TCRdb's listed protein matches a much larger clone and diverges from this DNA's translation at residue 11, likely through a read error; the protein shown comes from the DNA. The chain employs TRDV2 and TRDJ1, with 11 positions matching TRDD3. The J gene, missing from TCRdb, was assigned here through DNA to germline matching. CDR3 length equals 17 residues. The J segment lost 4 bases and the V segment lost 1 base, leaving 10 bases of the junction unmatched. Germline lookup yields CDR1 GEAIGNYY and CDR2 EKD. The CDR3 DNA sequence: TGTGCCTGTGACACTCCCTGGGGGATACCAGGCAGCGATAAACTCATCTTT. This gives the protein CACDTPWGIPGSDKLIF.

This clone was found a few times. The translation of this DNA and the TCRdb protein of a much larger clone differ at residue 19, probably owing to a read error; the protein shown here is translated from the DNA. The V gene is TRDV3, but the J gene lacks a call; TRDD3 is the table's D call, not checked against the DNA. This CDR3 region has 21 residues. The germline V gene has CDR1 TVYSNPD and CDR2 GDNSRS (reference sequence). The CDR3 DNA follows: TGTGCCTTTAGTAGGGCTTTCCTACCGCTGGGGTATTCTAAGTACACCGATAAACCCATCTTT. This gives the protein CAFSRAFLPLGYSKYTDKPIF.

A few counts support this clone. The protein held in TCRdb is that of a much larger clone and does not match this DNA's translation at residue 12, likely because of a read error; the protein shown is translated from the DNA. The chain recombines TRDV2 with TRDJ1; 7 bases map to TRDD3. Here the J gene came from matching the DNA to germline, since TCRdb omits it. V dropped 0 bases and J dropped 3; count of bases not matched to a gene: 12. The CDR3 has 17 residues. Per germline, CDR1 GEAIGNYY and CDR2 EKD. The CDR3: CACDTAAGGPYADKLIF. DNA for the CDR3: TGTGCCTGTGACACCGCAGCTGGGGGGCCCTACGCCGATAAACTCATCTTT.

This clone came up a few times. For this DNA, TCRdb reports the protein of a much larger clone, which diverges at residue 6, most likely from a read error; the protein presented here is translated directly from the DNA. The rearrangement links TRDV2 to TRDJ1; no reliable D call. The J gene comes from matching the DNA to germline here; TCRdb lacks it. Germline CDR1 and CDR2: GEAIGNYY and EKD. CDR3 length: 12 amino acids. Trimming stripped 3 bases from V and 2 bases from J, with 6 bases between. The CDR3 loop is CACDWVTDKLIF. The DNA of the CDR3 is TGTGCCTGTGACTGGGTGACCGATAAACTCATCTTT.